Sequencing of this T cell receptor beta chain was carried out in a study of neurological immune-mediated disorders. Time point: longitudinal time-point 3. Study-wide results and limits: Multiple sclerosis, the disease with the least TCR clonal expansion, fell below healthy controls, whereas HTLV-1-associated myelopathy showed the most.

MiXCR, applied by TCRdb to the 5' RACE reads, yields one record per CDR3 protein. Here the sample spans approximately 85,000 distinct CDR3 sequences, roughly 4.3% being singletons. The table lists this clonotype with many counts. Its antigen is unknown. The germline V and J ends were trimmed by 3 bases and 2 bases, with 2 bases remaining between them. The CDR3 length is 13 residues. Germline CDR1 is SGHAT and CDR2 is FQNNGV. The sequenced sample was PBMCs. The TCR comes from a woman aged 60-70 years with multiple sclerosis. The chain couples TRBV11-2 to TRBJ2-6; no clear D. The CDR3 sequence: CASSLAGANVLTF. CDR3 coding DNA: TGTGCCAGCAGCTTGGCTGGGGCCAACGTCCTGACTTTC.